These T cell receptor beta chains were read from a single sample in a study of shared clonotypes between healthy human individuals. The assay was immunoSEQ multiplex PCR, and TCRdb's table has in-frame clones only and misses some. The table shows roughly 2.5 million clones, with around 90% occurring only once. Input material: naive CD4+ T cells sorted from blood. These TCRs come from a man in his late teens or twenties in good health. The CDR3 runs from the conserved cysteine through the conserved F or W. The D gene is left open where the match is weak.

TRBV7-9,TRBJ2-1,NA,TGTGCCAGCAGCTGGAGGCGGTCTTCCAACAATGAGCAGTTCTTC,CASSWRRSSNNEQFF
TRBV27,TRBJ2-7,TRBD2,TGTGCCAGCAGTTTAACCCTGGGACTAGACCTATCCTACGAGCAGTACTTC,CASSLTLGLDLSYEQYF
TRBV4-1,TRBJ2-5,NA,TGCGCCAGCAGCCGGGGGATAAAAGACCAAGAGACCCAGTACTTC,CASSRGIKDQETQYF
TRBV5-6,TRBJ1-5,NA,TGTGCCAGCAGCTTGGGGGGGACAACGGCCCAGCATTTT,CASSLGGTTAQHF
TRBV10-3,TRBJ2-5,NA,TGTGCCATCAGTGACCTCGCGGGGAAAGAGACCCAGTACTTC,CAISDLAGKETQYF
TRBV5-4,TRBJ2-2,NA,TGTGCCAGCAGGAGAAATCAGGGGACCGGGGAGCTGTTTTTT,CASRRNQGTGELFF
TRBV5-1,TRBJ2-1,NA,TGCGCCAGCAGCCCACCCCAGGGGGGATACAATGAGCAGTTCTTC,CASSPPQGGYNEQFF
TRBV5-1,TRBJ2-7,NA,TGCGCCAGCAGCTTGGAGCAGGGCTCCTACGAGCAGTACTTC,CASSLEQGSYEQYF
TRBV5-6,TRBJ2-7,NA,TGTGCCAGCAGCTTGGTTCCCTACGAGCAGTACTTC,CASSLVPYEQYF
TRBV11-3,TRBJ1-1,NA,TGTGCCAGCAGCTTGGGAATGAACACTGAAGCTTTCTTT,CASSLGMNTEAFF
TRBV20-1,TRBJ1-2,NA,TGCAGTGCTAGAGTCGGCTATGGCTACACCTTC,CSARVGYGYTF
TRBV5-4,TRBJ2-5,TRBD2,TGTGCCAGCCGCGGGGGATTACTAGAGACCCAGTACTTC,CASRGGLLETQYF
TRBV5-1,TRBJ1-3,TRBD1,TGCGCCAGCAGCTCGGGACAGGGAAACACCATATATTTT,CASSSGQGNTIYF